This TCR beta chain derives from a study of cytotoxic CD8 clonotypes in ibrutinib-treated CLL. Study-wide background: Mean yields were approximately 260,000 productive templates and over 85,000 productive rearrangements per sample. Study outcomes and limitations: Having risen at ibrutinib response, clonality had fallen back toward baseline by progression.

The CDR3 loop spans 15 amino acids. V was shortened by 0 bases and J by 6 bases, with 16 bases between the two germline ends. Germline CDR1 SGHRS, CDR2 YFSETQ. About this clone: Its target is unknown.

Measured with immunoSEQ multiplex PCR; TCRdb has only the in-frame clones, and not every one. In the table there are a few hundred thousand clones, roughly 80% of which are singletons. The source is a human donor with chronic lymphocytic leukemia. J is TRBJ2-7 and V is TRBV5-1, with a possible D match to TRBD1 (6 bases). The starting material was PBMCs, obtained before ibrutinib treatment. CDR3 sequence (DNA): TGCGCCAGCAGCTTGGGCTCGGAACAGGGAATCGAGCAGTACTTC. Encoded protein: CASSLGSEQGIEQYF.